This TCR beta chain is drawn from a study of blood T cell repertoires in COVID-19. In assigning cohorts, the study relied on participant-reported clinical history. V trimming: 2 bases; J trimming: 9 bases; junction bases outside the gene matches: 9. Per the germline V gene, CDR1 is MNHEY and CDR2 is SVGAGI. This CDR3 spans 16 amino acids. Sequencing used immunoSEQ multiplex PCR; TCRdb keeps in-frame clones, though not all of them. The sample lists 200,000 or so clones; 70% to 90% were seen once. The receptor was derived from a woman in her 40s with acute COVID-19. Material for sequencing was PBMCs or T cells enriched from blood (not recorded which). This sequence joins TRBV6-5 and TRBJ1-6; TRBD1 aligns across 8 bases. The DNA of the CDR3 is TGTGCCAGCAGTTACATCCCCGCAGGGGGCGTTTCACCCCTCCACTTT. Translated, it gives CASSYIPAGGVSPLHF.